This section outlines one T cell receptor (beta chain) sequence together with its context. The data stem from a study of blood T cell repertoires in COVID-19. The trim removed 0 bases at V and 5 bases at J, leaving 1 base unmatched. This CDR3 spans 14 amino acids. Germline CDR1 is LGHDT and CDR2 is YNNKEL (reference sequence). Produced via immunoSEQ multiplex PCR; TCRdb's table is partial and in-frame only. The sample lists just over 350,000 clones; more than 85% were seen once. The gene calls are TRBV3-1 (or the pseudogene TRBV3-2) and TRBJ1-2; TRBD1 agrees at 9 bases. The source is a young woman who had recovered from COVID-19. The specimen sequenced was PBMCs or T cells enriched from blood (not recorded which). CDR3 sequence reads: CASSQEGQGYGYTF. The CDR3 nucleotides are TGTGCCAGCAGCCAAGAGGGACAGGGTTATGGCTACACCTTC.